This T cell receptor (beta chain) emerged from a study of CD8 T cells in Susac syndrome (dated by TCRdb to 2018 to 2020). For the wider study: Whether CD8+ T cell activation and differentiation in Susac syndrome was antigen driven was tested using repertoire sequencing.

Peripheral blood CD8+ and CD4+ T cells from healthy donors, Susac syndrome patients and multiple sclerosis patients were profiled by high-throughput TCR beta sequencing. Healthy donors were included as age- and sex-matched controls. Bulk CD8+ and CD4+ T cells were purified by magnetic negative isolation, whereas CD8+ TEMRA cells were enriched by FACS. Blood was collected in EDTA tubes and processed within 24 hours, with PBMCs isolated through density gradient centrifugation. PBMCs intended for TCR sequencing were cryopreserved in liquid nitrogen and thawed later in a water bath at 37 degrees C. The sorted or isolated CD4+, CD8+ and CD8+ TEMRA cells reached a purity of at least 90%. RNA was extracted using the RNeasy kit, and roughly 0.5 to 1 ug of the RNA was reverse transcribed with random hexamers. TCR beta CDR3 regions were amplified with the immunoSEQ multiplex PCR assay covering 54 Vbeta and 13 Jbeta segments. PCR amplification bias was corrected by using a synthetic template baseline for primer optimization and computational correction. In the paper's pipeline: Reads were annotated to V, D and J genes per IMGT and analyzed with immunoSEQ Analyzer, keeping only productive sequences. Clonality was computed as one minus Shannon entropy normalized by log2 of the number of productive unique sequences. For each patient and control, public and private clones were evaluated among the 100 most prevalent clones. Clones were defined as Susac-specific if absent from the healthy and MS cohorts, from around 1,000 published viral clones and from other ImmuneACCESS disease sequences. The public reads were reanalyzed by TCRdb: fastp trimming at Q25, MiXCR alignment, in-frame beta chains only. Rows matching on CDR3 protein sequence are summarized as one entry with the most common DNA and genes. These V and J calls originate from TCRdb's pipeline instead of the authors' own analysis. The sample contains around 130,000 distinct CDR3 sequences, less than 95% of them found a single time. The ten largest clones represent more than 0.095% of the sample.

Results and caveats for the whole study, not just this receptor: The study acknowledged that relatively few individuals were included in the TCR sequencing and HLA analysis.

Points on this clonotype: This receptor's antigen is unknown. The sample holds no much larger clone one base away, and base qualities are not on file.

Sequencing was done on a sample of CD4+ T cells from PBMCs. The clonotype was recovered from a human donor in good health.

The CDR3 here reads CASSLDRTAKNIQYF. The DNA sequence is TGTGCCAGCAGTTTGGACAGGACAGCCAAAAACATTCAGTACTTC. The receptor chain draws on TRBV2 and TRBJ2-4, and 7 junction bases match TRBD1. Including cysteine and phenylalanine, the CDR3 has 15 amino acids. Only the CDR3 portion is preserved as DNA: 45 bases, with reading frame beginning at the first base. The germline V gene yields SNHLY for CDR1 and FYNNEI for CDR2. The germline V end is reduced by 5 bases and the J end by 0 bases; junction bases left unmatched: 4.